This T cell receptor beta chain was sequenced during a study of Ad26.COV2.S vaccination and SARS-CoV-2 variants. In the study overall: Ad26.COV2.S, an intramuscular injection, was given once or twice 56 days apart.

Findings of the study overall: Spike-specific TCR breadth in vaccine recipients exceeded that seen in placebo recipients.

Points on this clone: Antigen unknown.

The CDR3 sequence is 13 residues long. Trimming removed 4 bases at V and 2 bases at J, with 9 bases between. The germline V gene encodes CDR1 SGHNT and CDR2 YYREEE (reference sequence). Generated by immunoSEQ multiplex PCR, the TCRdb table keeps only in-frame clones and is missing some. The sample includes over 400,000 clones, approximately 92% of them seen just once. Treatment given: around 19 received Ad26.COV2.S at low or high dose, single or two shots; several received placebo; per-sample allocation not given. Day 63 after the first vaccine or placebo injection was the time point for sampling. The gene calls are TRBV5-4 and TRBJ1-2, with no clear D. This clonotype was obtained from a person between 18 and 59 years old who received the Ad26.COV2.S COVID-19 vaccine or a placebo. This sample comprised peripheral blood, obtained in a trial of Ad26.COV2.S vaccine versus placebo. CDR3 nucleotide sequence: TGTGCCAGCAGCCCCGCGGAGAACTATGGCTACACCTTC. This translates into CASSPAENYGYTF. The full variable domain, rest sourced from reference TRBV5-4 and TRBJ1-2, is ETGVTQSPTHLIKTRGQQVTLRCSSQSGHNTVSWYQQALGQGPQFIFQYYREEENGRGNFPPRFSGLQFPNYSSELNVNALELDDSALYLCASSPAENYGYTFGSGTRLTVV.